This T cell receptor beta chain was captured by sequencing in a study of blood T cells in healthy people across ages. Study findings and constraints: The diversity estimates, figures obtained from one million T cells, were considered underestimates.

Trimming cost V 4 bases and J 3 bases, with 9 bases left between them. The V gene's germline CDR1 is SGDLS and CDR2 YYNGEE. There are 13 residues in the CDR3. The use of a sample-barcoded 5' primer and a J-beta primer mix characterized a second PCR of roughly 7 to 11 cycles. TCRdb used MiXCR to reprocess the 5' RACE reads, holding one entry per CDR3 protein. The table records about 1.8 million distinct CDR3 sequences, about 49% of them present only once. Of note for this clonotype: Its antigen is currently unknown.

This TCR derives from a woman aged 40-49 years in good health. Sample: blood. The rearrangement joins TRBV9 to TRBJ2-3; D uncertain. CDR3 loop: CASSISTTDTQYF. The CDR3 DNA reads TGTGCCAGCAGCATCTCGACGACAGATACGCAGTATTTT.